This record looks at one TCR beta chain sequence and its context. Under the authors' procedure: Scientists estimated how many nucleated cells there were by amplifying reference gene primers. Profiling relied on immunoSEQ multiplex PCR, and the TCRdb table lists in-frame clones only, not all of them. That table is the source of V, J and clone size, and D and trimming were worked out from the DNA. This table has over 150,000 clones, about 86% appearing once. The entry originates in a study of blood T cell repertoires in COVID-19. Study in general: Collection of acute and convalescent COVID-19 samples took place in the United States, Italy and Spain. T cells, B-cell-depleted T cells, or PBMCs provided the cDNA or gDNA that served as material.

The germline gives CDR1 MNHEY, CDR2 SVGAGI. The ends lost 4 bases at V and 2 bases at J; junction bases unmatched: 8. The CDR3 is 16 residues long. The chain uses TRBV6-5 and TRBJ2-7; 10 nucleotides agree with TRBD1. Sequenced material: peripheral blood. This TCR was sampled from a woman in her 70s who had recovered from COVID-19. In DNA, the CDR3 is TGTGCCAGCAGTTCACCCGGGACAGGGGACCCCTACGAGCAGTACTTC. It translates to CASSSPGTGDPYEQYF.